This entry describes one T cell receptor (beta chain). These data are taken from a study of control samples from healthy donors and cancer patients. There are 14 residues in the CDR3. The germline V gene has CDR1 PRHDT and CDR2 FYEKMQ (reference sequence). V was pared by 5 bases and J by 0 bases, with 11 bases between. The protocol was immunoSEQ multiplex PCR, while the TCRdb copy is restricted to in-frame clones and leaves out a portion. Of 57,000 or so clones in the sample, around 95% were seen once. The chain couples TRBV13 to TRBJ2-7; D is uncertain. The material sequenced was blood. This clonotype originated in a man aged 30 to 39 in good health. The CDR3: CASSPTASSYEQYF. In DNA, the CDR3 is TGTGCCAGCAGCCCCACAGCATCCTCCTACGAGCAGTACTTC.